This section outlines one TCR beta chain sequence together with its context. This sample is part of a study of cytomegalovirus exposure and HLA in healthy donors. Both 60 Vbeta primers and 13 Jbeta primers went into the PCR. Here immunoSEQ multiplex PCR was the method, and the copy in TCRdb shows in-frame clones only, minus some. This sample has approximately 75,000 clones, with roughly 80% found just once. The TCR comes from a male donor in good health and CMV-seronegative. The sequenced sample consisted of PBMCs.

The CDR3 DNA is TGTGCTAGTGGTTTGACCTACGGACAGGGTGACTGTGAAGCTTTCTTT. Its translation is CASGLTYGQGDCEAFF. V is TRBV12-5 and J is TRBJ1-1, with 8 nucleotides matching TRBD1. CDR1 is LGHNT and CDR2 is FRNRAP in the germline V gene. This CDR3 spans 16 amino acids. With 2 bases clipped from V and 7 bases from J, the junction kept 12 bases outside the gene matches.